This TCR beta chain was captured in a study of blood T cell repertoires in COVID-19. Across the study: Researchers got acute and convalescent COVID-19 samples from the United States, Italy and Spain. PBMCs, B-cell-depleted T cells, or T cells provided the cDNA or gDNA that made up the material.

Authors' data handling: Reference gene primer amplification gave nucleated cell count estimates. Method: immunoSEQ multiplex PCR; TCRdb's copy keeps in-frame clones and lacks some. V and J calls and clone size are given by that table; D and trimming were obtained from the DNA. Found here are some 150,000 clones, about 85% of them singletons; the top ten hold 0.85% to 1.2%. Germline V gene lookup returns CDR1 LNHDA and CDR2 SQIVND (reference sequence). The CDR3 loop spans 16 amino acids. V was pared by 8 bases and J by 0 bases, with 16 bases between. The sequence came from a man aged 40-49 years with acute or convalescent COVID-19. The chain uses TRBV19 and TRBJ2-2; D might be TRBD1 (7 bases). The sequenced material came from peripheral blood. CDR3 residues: CASSRGGTANTGELFF. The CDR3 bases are TGTGCCAGTTCCCGAGGGGGGACAGCGAACACCGGGGAGCTGTTTTTT.